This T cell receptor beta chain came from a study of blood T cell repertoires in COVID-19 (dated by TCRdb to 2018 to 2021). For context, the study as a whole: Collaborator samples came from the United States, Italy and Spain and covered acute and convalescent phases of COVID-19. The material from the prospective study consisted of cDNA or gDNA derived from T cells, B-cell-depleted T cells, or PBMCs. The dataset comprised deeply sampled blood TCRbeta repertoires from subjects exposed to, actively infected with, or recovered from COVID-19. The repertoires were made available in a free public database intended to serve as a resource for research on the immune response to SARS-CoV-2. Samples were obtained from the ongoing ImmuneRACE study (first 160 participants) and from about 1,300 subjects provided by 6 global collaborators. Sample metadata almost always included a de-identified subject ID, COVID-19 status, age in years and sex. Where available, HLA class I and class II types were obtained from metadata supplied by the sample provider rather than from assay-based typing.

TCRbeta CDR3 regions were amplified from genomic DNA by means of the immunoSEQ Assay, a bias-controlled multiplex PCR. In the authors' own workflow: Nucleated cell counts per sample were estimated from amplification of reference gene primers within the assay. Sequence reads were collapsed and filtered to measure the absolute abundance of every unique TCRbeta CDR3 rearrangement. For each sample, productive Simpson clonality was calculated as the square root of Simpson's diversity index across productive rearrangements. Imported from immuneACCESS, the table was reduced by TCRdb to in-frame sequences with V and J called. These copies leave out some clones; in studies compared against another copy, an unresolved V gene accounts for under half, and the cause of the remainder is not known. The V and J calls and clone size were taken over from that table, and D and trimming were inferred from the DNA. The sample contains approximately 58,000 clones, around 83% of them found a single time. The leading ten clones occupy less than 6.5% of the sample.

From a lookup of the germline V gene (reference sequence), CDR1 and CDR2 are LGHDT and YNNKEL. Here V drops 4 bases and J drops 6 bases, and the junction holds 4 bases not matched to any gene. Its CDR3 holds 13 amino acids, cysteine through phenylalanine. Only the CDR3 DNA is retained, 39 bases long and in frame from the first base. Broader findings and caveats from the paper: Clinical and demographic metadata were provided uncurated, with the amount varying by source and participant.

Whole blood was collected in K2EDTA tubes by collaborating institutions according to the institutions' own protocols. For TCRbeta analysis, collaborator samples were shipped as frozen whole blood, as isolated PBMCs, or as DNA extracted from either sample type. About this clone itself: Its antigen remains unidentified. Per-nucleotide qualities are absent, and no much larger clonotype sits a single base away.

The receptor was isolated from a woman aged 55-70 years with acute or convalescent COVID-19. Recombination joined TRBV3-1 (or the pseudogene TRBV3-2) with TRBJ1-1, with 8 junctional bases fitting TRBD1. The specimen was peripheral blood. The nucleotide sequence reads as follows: TGTGCCAGCAGCCGAGGACAGGGCGCTGAAGCTTTCTTT. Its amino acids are CASSRGQGAEAFF.